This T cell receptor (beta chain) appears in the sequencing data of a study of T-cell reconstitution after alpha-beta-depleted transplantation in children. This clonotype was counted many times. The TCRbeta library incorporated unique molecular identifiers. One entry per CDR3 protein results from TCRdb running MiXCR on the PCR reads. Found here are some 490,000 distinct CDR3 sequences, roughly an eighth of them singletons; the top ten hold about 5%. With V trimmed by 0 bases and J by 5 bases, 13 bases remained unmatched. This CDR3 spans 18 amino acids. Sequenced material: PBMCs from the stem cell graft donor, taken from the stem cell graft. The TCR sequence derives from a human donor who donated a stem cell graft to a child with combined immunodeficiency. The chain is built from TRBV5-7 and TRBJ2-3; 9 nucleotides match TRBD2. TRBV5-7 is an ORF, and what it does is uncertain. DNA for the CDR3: TGTGCCAGCAGCTTGGCTAGCGGGATCCACCCGGGAAAAGATACGCAGTATTTT. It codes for CASSLASGIHPGKDTQYF.